The sequence of this T cell receptor beta chain was determined in a study of T-cell reconstitution after alpha-beta-depleted transplantation in children. Using unique molecular identifiers, the investigators prepared the TCRbeta library. TCRdb re-called the PCR reads with MiXCR, one entry per CDR3 protein. In the table there are more than 200,000 distinct CDR3 sequences, 9.7% of which are singletons. The CDR3 consists of 13 residues. The ends lost 2 bases at V and 11 bases at J; junction bases unmatched: 2. Per the germline V gene, CDR1 is KGHDR and CDR2 is SFDVKD. In this sample, this clonotype turned up many times.

The sequence was collected from a human donor who donated a stem cell graft to a child with SCID. V is TRBV24-1 and J is TRBJ2-2, with 9 bases aligning to TRBD1. The source was PBMCs from the stem cell graft donor, collected from the stem cell graft. The CDR3 spells CATSDWGQGELFF. CDR3 DNA: TGTGCCACCAGTGATTGGGGACAGGGTGAGCTGTTTTTT.